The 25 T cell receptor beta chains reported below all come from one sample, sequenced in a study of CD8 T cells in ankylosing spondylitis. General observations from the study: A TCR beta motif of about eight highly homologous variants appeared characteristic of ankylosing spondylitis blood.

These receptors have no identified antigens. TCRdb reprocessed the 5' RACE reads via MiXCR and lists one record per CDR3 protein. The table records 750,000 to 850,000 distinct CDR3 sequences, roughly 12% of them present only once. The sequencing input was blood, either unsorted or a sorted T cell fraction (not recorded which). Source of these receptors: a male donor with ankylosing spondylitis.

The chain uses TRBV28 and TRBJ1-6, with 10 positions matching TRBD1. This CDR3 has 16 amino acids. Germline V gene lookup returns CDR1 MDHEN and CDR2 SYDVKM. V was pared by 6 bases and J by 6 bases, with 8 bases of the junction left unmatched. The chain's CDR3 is CASSSNRDRGNSPLHF. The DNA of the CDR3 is TGTGCCAGCAGCTCAAACCGGGACAGGGGTAATTCACCCCTCCACTTT.

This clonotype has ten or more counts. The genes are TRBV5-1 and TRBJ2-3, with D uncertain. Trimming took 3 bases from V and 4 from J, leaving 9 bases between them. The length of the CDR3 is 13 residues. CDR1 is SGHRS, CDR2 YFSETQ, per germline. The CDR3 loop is CASSSDPADTQYF. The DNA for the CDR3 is TGCGCCAGCAGCTCTGACCCGGCAGATACGCAGTATTTT.

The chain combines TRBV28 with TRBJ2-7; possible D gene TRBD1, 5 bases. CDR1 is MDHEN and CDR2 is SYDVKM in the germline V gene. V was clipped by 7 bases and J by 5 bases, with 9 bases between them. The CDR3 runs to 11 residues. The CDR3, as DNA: TGTGCCAGCACCTTAGGGGACGAGCAGTACTTC. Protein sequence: CASTLGDEQYF.

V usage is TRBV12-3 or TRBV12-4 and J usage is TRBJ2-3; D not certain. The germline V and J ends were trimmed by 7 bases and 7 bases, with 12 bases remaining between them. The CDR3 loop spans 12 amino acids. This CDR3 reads CASTLSVHTQYF. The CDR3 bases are TGTGCCAGCACCCTCTCCGTCCATACGCAGTATTTT.

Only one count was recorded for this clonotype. CDR3 region: CATSDGTGGRTNYGYTF. The DNA of the CDR3 is TGTGCCACCAGTGATGGGACAGGGGGACGAACTAACTATGGCTACACCTTC. The genes are TRBV24-1 and TRBJ1-2, with 11 bases fitting TRBD1. Trimming cost V 3 bases and J 0 bases; bases outside gene matches: 5. CDR1 and CDR2 (germline): KGHDR, SFDVKD. CDR3 length: 17 amino acids.

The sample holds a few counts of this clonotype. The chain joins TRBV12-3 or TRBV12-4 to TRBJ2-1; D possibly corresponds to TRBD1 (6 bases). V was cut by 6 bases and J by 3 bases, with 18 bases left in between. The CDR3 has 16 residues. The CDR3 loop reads CASSQPGTSVYNEQFF. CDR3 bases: TGTGCCAGCAGCCAGCCCGGGACATCGGTCTACAATGAGCAGTTCTTC.

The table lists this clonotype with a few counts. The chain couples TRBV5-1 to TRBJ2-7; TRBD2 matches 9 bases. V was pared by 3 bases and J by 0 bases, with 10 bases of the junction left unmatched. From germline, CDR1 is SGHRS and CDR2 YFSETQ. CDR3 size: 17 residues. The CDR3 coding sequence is TGCGCCAGCAGCTCCGAGCCTAGCGGGGTCTTCTCCTACGAGCAGTACTTC. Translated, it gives CASSSEPSGVFSYEQYF.

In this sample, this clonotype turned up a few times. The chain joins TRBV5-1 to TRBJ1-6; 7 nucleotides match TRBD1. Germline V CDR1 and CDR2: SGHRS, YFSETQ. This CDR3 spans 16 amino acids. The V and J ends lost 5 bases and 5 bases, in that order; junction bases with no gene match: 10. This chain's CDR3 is CASSNGRDRHNSPLHF. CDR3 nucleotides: TGCGCCAGCAGTAACGGCCGGGACAGACATAATTCACCCCTCCACTTT.

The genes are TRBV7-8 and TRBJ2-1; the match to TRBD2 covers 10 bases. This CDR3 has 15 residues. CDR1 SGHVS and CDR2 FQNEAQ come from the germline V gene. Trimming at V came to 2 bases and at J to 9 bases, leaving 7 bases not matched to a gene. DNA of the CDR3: TGTGCCAGCAGCTTACAGCGGGGGGGCCGGGTTGAGCAGTTCTTC. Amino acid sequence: CASSLQRGGRVEQFF. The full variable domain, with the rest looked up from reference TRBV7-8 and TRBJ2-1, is GAGVSQSPRYKVAKRGQDVALRCDPISGHVSLFWYQQALGQGPEFLTYFQNEAQLDKSGLPSDRFFAERPEGSVSTLKIQRTQQEDSAVYLCASSLQRGGRVEQFFGPGTRLTVL.

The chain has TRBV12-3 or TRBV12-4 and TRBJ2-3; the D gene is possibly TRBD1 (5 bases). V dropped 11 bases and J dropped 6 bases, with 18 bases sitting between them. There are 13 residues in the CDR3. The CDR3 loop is CAVKGFPGDTQYF. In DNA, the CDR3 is TGTGCCGTTAAGGGGTTCCCTGGCGATACGCAGTATTTT.

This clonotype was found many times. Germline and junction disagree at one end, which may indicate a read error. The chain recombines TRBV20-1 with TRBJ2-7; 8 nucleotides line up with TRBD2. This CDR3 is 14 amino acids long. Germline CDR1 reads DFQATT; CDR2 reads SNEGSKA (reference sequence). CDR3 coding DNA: TGCAGTGCTAGAGAGACTAGCGTAGAGTACGTGCAGTACTTC. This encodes CSARETSVEYVQYF.

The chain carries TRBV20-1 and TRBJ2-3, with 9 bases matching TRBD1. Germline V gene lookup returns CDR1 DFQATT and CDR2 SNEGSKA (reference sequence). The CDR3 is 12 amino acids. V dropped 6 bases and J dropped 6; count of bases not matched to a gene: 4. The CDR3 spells CSARTGVDTQYF. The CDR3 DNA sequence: TGCAGTGCAAGGACAGGGGTCGATACGCAGTATTTT.

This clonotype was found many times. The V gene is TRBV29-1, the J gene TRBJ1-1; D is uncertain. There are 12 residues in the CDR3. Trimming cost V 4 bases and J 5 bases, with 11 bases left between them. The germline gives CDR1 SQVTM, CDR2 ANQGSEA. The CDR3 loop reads CSVATLGTEAFF. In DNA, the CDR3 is TGCAGCGTTGCTACACTGGGGACTGAAGCTTTCTTT.

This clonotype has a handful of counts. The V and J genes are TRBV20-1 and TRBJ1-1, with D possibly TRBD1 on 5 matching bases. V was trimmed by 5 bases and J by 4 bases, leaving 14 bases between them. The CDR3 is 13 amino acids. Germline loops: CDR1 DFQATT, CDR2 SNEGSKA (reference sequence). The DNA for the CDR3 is TGCAGTGCTCCAGGGCGTCGGAGCACTGAAGCTTTCTTT. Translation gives CSAPGRRSTEAFF.

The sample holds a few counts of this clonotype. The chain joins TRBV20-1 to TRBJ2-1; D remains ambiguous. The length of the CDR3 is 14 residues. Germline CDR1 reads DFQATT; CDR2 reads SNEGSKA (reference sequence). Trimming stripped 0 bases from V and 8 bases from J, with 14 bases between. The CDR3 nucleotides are TGCAGTGCTAGAGAGACCCCAATTAAAGATGAGCAGTTCTTC. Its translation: CSARETPIKDEQFF.

This CDR3 is CASSRDRGPNTEAFF. CDR3 DNA: TGTGCCAGCTCACGGGACAGGGGGCCGAACACTGAAGCTTTCTTT. This chain joins TRBV18 and TRBJ1-1; TRBD1 matches at 12 bases. The CDR3 is made up of 15 amino acids. After removal of 4 bases from V and 1 base from J, the junction contained 1 base not matched to a gene. Per the germline V gene, CDR1 is KGHSH and CDR2 is LQKENI.

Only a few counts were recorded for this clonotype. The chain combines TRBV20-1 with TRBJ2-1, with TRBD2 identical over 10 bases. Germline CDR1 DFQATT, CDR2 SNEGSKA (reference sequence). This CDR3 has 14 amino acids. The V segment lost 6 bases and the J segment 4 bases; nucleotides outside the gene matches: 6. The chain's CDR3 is CSATSGGGYNEQFF. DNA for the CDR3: TGCAGTGCCACCAGCGGGGGGGGGTACAATGAGCAGTTCTTC.

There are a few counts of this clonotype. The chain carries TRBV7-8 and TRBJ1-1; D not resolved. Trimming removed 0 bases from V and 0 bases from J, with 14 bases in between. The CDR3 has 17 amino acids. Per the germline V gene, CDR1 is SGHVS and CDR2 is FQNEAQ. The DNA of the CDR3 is TGTGCCAGCAGCTTAGCGCGCACAGCAGATTTGAACACTGAAGCTTTCTTT. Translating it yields CASSLARTADLNTEAFF.

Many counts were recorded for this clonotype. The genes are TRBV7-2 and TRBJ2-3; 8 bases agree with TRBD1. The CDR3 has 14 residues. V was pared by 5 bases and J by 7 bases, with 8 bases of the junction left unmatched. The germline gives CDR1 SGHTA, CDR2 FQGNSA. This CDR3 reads CASSLRTGMNTQYF. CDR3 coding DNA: TGTGCCAGCAGCCTCAGGACAGGGATGAATACGCAGTATTTT.

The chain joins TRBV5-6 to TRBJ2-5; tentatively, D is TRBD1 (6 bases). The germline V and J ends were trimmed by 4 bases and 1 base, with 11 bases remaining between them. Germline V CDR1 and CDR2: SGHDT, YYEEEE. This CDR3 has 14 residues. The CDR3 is CASSRGQTQETQYF. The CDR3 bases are TGTGCCAGCAGCCGCGGACAGACCCAAGAGACCCAGTACTTC.

The CDR3 spells CSAINPNVGEKLFF. In DNA, the CDR3 is TGCAGTGCTATAAACCCAAACGTGGGCGAAAAACTGTTTTTT. The J gene is TRBJ1-4, the V gene TRBV20-1; D not certain. CDR1 is DFQATT and CDR2 is SNEGSKA in the germline V gene (reference sequence). The CDR3 runs 14 residues. V lost 4 bases and J lost 8, with 17 bases in between.

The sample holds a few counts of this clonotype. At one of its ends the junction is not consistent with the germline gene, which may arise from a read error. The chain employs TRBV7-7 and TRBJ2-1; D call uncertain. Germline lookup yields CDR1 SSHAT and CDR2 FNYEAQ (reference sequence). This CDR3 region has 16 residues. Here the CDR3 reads CASSSGPPASLNEQFF. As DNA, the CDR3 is TGTGCTAGCAGCTCCGGGCCTCCCGCAAGCCTAAATGAGCAGTTCTTC.

The CDR3 DNA sequence: TGCAGTGCATCCCAGGGGGCCTACAATGAGCAGTTCTTC. Translated, it gives CSASQGAYNEQFF. The gene calls are TRBV20-1 and TRBJ2-1; TRBD1 agrees at 7 bases. V lost 6 bases to trimming and J lost 2 bases; unmatched junction nucleotides: 4. Germline CDR1 and CDR2: DFQATT and SNEGSKA (reference sequence). CDR3 size: 13 residues.

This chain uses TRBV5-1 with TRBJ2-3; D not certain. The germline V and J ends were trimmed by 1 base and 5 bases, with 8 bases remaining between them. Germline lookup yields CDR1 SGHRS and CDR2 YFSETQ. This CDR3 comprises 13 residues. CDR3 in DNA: TGCGCCAGCAGCTTGACGAGCGAAGATACGCAGTATTTT. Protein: CASSLTSEDTQYF.

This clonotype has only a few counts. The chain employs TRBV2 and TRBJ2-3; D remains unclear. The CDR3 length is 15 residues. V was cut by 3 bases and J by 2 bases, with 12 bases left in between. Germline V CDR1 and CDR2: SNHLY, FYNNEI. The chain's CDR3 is CASSEGQSYTDTQYF. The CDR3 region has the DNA TGTGCCAGCAGTGAGGGCCAGAGTTACACAGATACGCAGTATTTT.